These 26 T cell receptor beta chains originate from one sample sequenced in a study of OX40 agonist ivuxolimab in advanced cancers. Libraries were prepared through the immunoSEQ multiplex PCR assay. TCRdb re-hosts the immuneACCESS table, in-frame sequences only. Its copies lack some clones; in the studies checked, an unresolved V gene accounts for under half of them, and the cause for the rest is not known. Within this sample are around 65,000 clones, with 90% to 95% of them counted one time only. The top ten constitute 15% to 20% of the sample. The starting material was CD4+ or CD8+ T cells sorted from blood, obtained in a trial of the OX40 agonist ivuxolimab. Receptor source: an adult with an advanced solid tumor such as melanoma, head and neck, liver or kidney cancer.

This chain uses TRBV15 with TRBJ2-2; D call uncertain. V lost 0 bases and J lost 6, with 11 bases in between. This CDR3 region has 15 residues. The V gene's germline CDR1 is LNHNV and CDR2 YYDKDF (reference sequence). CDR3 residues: CATSRDSPPSGELFF. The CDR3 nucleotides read TGTGCCACCAGCAGAGATAGTCCCCCTTCCGGGGAGCTGTTTTTT.

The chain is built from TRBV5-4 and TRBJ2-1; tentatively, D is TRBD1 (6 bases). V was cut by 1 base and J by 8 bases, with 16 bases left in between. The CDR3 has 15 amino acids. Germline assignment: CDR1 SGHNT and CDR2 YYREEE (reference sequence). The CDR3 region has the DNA TGTGCCAGCAGCTTGTATAGCACAGGGACCTATGAGCAGTTCTTC. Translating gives CASSLYSTGTYEQFF.

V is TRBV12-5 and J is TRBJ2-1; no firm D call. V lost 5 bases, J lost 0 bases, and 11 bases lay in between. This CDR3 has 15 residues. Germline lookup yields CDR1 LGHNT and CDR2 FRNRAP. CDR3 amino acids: CASGGSQSSYNEQFF. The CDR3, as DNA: TGTGCTAGTGGTGGTTCCCAGAGCTCCTACAATGAGCAGTTCTTC.

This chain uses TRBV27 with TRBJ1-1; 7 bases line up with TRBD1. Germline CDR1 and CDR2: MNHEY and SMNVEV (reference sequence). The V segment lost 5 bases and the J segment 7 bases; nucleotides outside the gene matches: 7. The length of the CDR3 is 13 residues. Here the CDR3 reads CASSLGTVGEAFF. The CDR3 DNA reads TGTGCCAGCAGTCTAGGGACAGTGGGTGAAGCTTTCTTT.

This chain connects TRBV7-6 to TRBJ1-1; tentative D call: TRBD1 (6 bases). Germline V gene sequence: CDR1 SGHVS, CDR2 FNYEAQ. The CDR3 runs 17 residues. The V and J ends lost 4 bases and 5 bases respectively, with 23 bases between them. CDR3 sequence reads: CASSWGPFGGHGTEAFF. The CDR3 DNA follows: TGTGCCAGCAGCTGGGGACCATTCGGGGGGCATGGGACTGAAGCTTTCTTT.

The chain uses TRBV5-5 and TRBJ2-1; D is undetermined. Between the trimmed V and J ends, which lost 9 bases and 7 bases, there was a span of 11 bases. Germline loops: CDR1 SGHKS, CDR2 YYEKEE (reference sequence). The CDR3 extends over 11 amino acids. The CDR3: CAIELGNEQFF. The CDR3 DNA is TGTGCCATCGAACTGGGGAATGAGCAGTTCTTC.

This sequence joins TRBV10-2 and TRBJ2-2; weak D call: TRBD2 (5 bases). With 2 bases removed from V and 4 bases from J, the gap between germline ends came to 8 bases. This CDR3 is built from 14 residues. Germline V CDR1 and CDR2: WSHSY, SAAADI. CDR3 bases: TGCGCCAGCAGTGAGGGACTCCCCACCGGGGAGCTGTTTTTT. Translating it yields CASSEGLPTGELFF.

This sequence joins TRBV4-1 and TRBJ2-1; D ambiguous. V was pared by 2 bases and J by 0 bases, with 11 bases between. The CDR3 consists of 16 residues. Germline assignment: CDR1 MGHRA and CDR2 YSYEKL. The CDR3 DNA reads TGCGCCAGCAGCCAACCCGAGAAGAGCTCCTACAATGAGCAGTTCTTC. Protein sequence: CASSQPEKSSYNEQFF.

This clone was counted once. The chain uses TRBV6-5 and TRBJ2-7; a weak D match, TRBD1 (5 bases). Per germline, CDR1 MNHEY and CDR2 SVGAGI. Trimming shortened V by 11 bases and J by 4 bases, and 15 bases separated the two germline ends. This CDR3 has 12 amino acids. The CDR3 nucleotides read TGTGCCTGTAGAGTTAGGGGATACGAGCAGTACTTC. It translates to CACRVRGYEQYF.

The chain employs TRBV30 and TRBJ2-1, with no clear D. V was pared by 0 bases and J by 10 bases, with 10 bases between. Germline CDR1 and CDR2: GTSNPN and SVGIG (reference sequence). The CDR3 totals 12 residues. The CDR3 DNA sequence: TGTGCCTGGAGTGTGGCGTCCGGGGAGCAGTTCTTC. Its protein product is CAWSVASGEQFF.

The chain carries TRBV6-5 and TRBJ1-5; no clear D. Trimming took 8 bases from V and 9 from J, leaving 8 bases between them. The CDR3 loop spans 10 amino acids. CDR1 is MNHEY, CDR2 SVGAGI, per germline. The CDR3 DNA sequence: TGTGCCAGCGGGAAAAGGCCCCAGCATTTT. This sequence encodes CASGKRPQHF.

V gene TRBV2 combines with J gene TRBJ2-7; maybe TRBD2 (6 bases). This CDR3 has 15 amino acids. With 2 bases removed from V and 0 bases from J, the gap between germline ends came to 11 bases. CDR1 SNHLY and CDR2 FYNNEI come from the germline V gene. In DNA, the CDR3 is TGTGCCAGCAGTGAACGCGGGGAGAGCTCCTACGAGCAGTACTTC. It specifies CASSERGESSYEQYF.

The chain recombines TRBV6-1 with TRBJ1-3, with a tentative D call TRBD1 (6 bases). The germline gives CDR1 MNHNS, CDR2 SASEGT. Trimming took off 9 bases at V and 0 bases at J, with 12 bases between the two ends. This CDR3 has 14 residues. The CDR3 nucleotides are TGTGCCAGTGTCGGGGGACACTCTGGAAACACCATATATTTT. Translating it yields CASVGGHSGNTIYF.

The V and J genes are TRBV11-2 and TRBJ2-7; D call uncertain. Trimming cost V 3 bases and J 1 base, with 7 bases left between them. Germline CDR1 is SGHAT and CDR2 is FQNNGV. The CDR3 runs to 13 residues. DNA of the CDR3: TGTGCCAGCAGCTTGTCTATATCCTACGAGCAGTACTTC. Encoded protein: CASSLSISYEQYF.

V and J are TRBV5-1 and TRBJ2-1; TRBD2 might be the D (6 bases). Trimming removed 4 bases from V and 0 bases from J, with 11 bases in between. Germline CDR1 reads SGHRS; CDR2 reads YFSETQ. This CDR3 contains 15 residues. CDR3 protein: CASSPGETSYNEQFF. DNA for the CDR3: TGCGCCAGCAGCCCGGGGGAAACCTCCTACAATGAGCAGTTCTTC.

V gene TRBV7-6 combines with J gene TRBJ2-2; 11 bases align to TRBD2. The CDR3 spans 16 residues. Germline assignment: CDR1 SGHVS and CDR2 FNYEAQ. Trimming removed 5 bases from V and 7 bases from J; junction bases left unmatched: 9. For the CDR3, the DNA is TGTGCCAGCAGCCCCCCGGCTAGCGGGGGGCACGGGGAGCTGTTTTTT. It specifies CASSPPASGGHGELFF.

Here the CDR3 reads CASSFNYEQYF. The CDR3 bases are TGTGCCAGCAGCTTCAACTACGAGCAGTACTTC. The chain recombines TRBV5-6 with TRBJ2-7; D not certain. V dropped 2 bases and J dropped 3 bases, with 3 bases sitting between them. Germline CDR1 SGHDT, CDR2 YYEEEE. The CDR3 runs to 11 residues.

The CDR3 is CASSPRVSGYTF. The CDR3 bases are TGTGCCAGCAGTCCCAGGGTGTCTGGCTACACCTTC. V gene TRBV2 combines with J gene TRBJ1-2; the D gene is possibly TRBD1 (5 bases). With 5 bases removed from V and 7 bases from J, the gap between germline ends came to 11 bases. Germline V gene data show CDR1 as SNHLY and CDR2 as FYNNEI. This CDR3 has 12 residues.

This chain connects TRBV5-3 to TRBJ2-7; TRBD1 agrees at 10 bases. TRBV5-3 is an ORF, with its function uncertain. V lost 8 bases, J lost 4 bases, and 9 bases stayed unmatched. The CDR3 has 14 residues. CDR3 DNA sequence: TGTGCCAGCAGCACGGGACAGGGGTGGTACGAGCAGTACTTC. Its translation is CASSTGQGWYEQYF.

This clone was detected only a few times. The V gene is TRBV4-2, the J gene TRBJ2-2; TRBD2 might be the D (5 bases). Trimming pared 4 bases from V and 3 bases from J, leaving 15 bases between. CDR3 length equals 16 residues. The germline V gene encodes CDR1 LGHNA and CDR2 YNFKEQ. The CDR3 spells CASSLSERTYTGELFF. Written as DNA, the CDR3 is TGTGCCAGCAGCCTATCGGAGAGGACTTACACCGGGGAGCTGTTTTTT.

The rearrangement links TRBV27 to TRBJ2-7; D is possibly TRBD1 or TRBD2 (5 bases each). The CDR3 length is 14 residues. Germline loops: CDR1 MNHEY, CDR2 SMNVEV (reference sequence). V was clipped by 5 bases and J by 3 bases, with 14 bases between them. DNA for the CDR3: TGTGCCAGCAGTGGGGACCTACCTTTCTACGAGCAGTACTTC. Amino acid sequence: CASSGDLPFYEQYF.

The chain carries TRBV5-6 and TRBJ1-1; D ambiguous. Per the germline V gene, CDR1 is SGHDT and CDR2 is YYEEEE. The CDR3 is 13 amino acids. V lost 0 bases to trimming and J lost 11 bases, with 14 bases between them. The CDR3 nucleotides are TGTGCCAGCAGCTTGGCCGGCGGGGTATCGGCTTTCTTT. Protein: CASSLAGGVSAFF.

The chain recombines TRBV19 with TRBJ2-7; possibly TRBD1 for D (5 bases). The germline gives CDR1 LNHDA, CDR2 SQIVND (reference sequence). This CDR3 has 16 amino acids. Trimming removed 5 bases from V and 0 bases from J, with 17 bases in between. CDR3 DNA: TGTGCCAGTAGTGCGCAAGGGGCGGTTAGCTCCTACGAGCAGTACTTC. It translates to CASSAQGAVSSYEQYF.

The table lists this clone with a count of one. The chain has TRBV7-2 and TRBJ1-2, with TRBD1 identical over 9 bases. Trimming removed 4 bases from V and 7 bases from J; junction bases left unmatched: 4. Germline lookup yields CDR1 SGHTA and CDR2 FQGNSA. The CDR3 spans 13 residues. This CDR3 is CASSSGQGVGYTF. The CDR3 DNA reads TGTGCCAGCAGCTCGGGACAGGGTGTTGGCTACACCTTC.

In DNA, the CDR3 is TGTGCCAGCAGTGCCAGGCCCTACAATGAGCAGTTCTTC. This gives the protein CASSARPYNEQFF. The chain carries TRBV6-1 and TRBJ2-1; D is uncertain. CDR1 and CDR2 from the germline V gene are MNHNS and SASEGT. The CDR3 covers 13 residues. The V gene lost 4 bases and the J gene lost 2 bases, with 6 bases spanning the gap.

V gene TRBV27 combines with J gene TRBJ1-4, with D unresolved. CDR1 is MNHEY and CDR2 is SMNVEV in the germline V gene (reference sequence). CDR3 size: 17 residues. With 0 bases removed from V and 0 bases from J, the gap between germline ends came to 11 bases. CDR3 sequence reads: CASSLSILGPTNEKLFF. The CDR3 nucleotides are TGTGCCAGCAGTTTATCGATACTTGGGCCAACTAATGAAAAACTGTTTTTT.